This TCR beta chain was identified during a study of T-cell reconstitution after alpha-beta-depleted transplantation in children listed by TCRdb under 2016. Background on the whole study: The study quantitatively tracked T-cell immune reconstitution after TCRalphabeta/CD19-depleted allogeneic hematopoietic cell transplantation in children using TCR repertoire profiling.

The paper's findings and limits, for the study overall: In some patients, the high TCRbeta diversity seen at day 60 was put down to recipient T cells and intrathymic progenitors that had survived conditioning. Apparently early alphabetaT-cell count recovery about two months after transplant reportedly relied on only several hundred rapidly expanded clones derived from non-depleted graft cells. Over subsequent months, a decline in hyperexpanded clone frequencies was noted, and after one year, T-cell counts and TCRbeta diversity were mostly ascribed to newly produced T cells.

This clonotype came up a few times. This clone's antigen is unknown. No much larger clonotype is one base removed from it; base qualities were not supplied. The CDR3, from cysteine to phenylalanine, totals 16 residues. The retained sequence is limited to the CDR3, 48 bases, with the frame set at the first base. Per the germline V gene, MDHEN is the CDR1 and SYDVKM is the CDR2. V loses 5 bases of germline sequence and J loses 0 bases, and the interval between the two ends is 13 bases. Sample treatment or condition, as interpreted from the label and publication: allogeneic hematopoietic cell transplantation with graft depleted of TCRalphabeta T cells and CD19 B cells. Transplant recipients were children who received TCRalphabeta/CD19-depleted allogeneic hematopoietic cell grafts. Library preparation used PCR. Data came from an Illumina HiSeq 2500. Molecular barcoding was employed in the preparation of TCR libraries, with unique molecular identifiers being used to normalize TCRbeta repertoire quantification. Using fastp at Q25 and MiXCR, TCRdb reprocessed the public reads and kept productive beta chains. Each entry is one CDR3 protein sequence, shown with its most common DNA and genes. A total of some 200,000 distinct CDR3 sequences appear in this sample, approximately 11% of them only once. Together, the top ten hold approximately 30% of the sample.

The chain is encoded by TRBV28 joined to TRBJ1-4; the D gene remains uncertain. The source was PBMCs, collected before TCRalphabeta/CD19-depleted stem cell transplant. The source is a child younger than two with acute myeloid leukemia, due to receive a stem cell transplant. The CDR3 loop reads CASSPQEPTTNEKLFF. The DNA sequence is TGTGCCAGCAGTCCTCAGGAGCCGACAACTAATGAAAAACTGTTTTTT. The entire variable domain, with the stretches around the CDR3 drawn from the reference TRBV28 and TRBJ1-4 proteins, is DVKVTQSSRYLVKRTGEKVFLECVQDMDHENMFWYRQDPGLGLRLIYFSYDVKMKEKGDIPEGYSVSREKKERFSLILESASTNQTSMYLCASSPQEPTTNEKLFFGSGTQLSVL.